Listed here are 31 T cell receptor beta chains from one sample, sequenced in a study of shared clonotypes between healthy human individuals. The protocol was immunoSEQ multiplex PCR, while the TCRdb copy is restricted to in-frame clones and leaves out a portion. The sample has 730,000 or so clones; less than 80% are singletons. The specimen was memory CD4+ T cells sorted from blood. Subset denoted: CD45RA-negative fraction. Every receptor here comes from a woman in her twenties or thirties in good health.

For the CDR3, the DNA is TGTGCCAGCAGAAGGGGAGGCTGGGAGAACACTGAAGCTTTCTTT. Translation gives CASRRGGWENTEAFF. The chain couples TRBV6-5 to TRBJ1-1; D perhaps matches TRBD1 (5 bases). Trimming cost V 6 bases and J 1 base, with 15 bases left between them. Germline CDR1 MNHEY, CDR2 SVGAGI. CDR3 length equals 15 residues.

CDR3 nucleotide sequence: TGCGCCAGCAGCTTGGATAGCGGGAGGATTAGCGAGCAGTACTTC. It translates to CASSLDSGRISEQYF. The chain is built from TRBV5-1 and TRBJ2-7; 10 bases map to TRBD2. Per germline, CDR1 SGHRS and CDR2 YFSETQ. The CDR3 runs 15 residues. After removal of 0 bases from V and 6 bases from J, the junction contained 6 bases not matched to a gene.

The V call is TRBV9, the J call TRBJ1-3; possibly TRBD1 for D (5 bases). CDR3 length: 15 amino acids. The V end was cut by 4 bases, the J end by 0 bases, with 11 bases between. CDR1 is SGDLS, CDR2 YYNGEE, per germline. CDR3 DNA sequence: TGTGCCAGCAGCCCACAGGAGAGCTCTGGAAACACCATATATTTT. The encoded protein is CASSPQESSGNTIYF.

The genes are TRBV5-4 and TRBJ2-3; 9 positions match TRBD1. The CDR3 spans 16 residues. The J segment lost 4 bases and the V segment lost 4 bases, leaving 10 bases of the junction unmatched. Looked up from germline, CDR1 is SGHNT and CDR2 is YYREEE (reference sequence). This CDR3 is CASSKPGQGNPDTQYF. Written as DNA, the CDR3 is TGTGCCAGCAGCAAACCGGGACAGGGAAACCCAGATACGCAGTATTTT.

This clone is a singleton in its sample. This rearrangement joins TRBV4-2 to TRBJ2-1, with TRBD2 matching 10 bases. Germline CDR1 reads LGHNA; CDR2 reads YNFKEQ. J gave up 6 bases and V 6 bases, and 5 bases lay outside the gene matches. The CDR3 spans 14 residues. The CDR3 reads CASRIAGGGNEQFF. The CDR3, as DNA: TGTGCCAGCAGGATAGCGGGAGGAGGCAATGAGCAGTTCTTC.

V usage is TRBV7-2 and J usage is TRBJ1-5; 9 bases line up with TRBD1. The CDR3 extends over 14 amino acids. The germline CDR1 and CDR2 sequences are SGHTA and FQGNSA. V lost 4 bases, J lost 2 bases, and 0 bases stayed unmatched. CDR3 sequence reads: CASSWDRGNQPQHF. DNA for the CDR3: TGTGCCAGCAGCTGGGACAGGGGCAATCAGCCCCAGCATTTT.

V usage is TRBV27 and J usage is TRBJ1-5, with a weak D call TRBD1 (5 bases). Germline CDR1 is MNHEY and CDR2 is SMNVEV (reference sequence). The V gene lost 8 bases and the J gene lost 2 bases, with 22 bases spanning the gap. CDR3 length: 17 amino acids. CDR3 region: CASRAASWQGGNQPQHF. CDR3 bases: TGTGCCAGCCGGGCCGCCTCGTGGCAGGGCGGCAATCAGCCCCAGCATTTT.

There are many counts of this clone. The CDR3 is CASSASSLYPPETQYF. The CDR3 coding sequence is TGTGCCAGCAGCGCTAGTTCATTATACCCCCCGGAGACCCAGTACTTC. The V gene is TRBV9, the J gene TRBJ2-5, with unresolved D. Looked up from germline, CDR1 is SGDLS and CDR2 is YYNGEE. The V end lost 3 bases, the J end lost 5 bases, and 20 bases lay between the germline ends. The CDR3 is 16 amino acids. Combining the CDR3 with reference TRBV9 and TRBJ2-5 gives the whole variable domain DSGVTQTPKHLITATGQRVTLRCSPRSGDLSVYWYQQSLDQGLQFLIQYYNGEERAKGNILERFSAQQFPDLHSELNLSSLELGDSALYFCASSASSLYPPETQYFGPGTRLLVL.

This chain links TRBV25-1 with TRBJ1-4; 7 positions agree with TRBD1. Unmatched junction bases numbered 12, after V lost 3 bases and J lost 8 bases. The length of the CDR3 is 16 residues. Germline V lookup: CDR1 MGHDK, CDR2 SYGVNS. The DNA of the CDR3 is TGTGCCAGCAGTGAGCCGTCGACAGGGAGTTTCGAAAAACTGTTTTTT. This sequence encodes CASSEPSTGSFEKLFF.

Written as DNA, the CDR3 is TGTGCCAGCAGCCTCACGGACACGTCCTACGAGCAGTACTTC. Protein sequence: CASSLTDTSYEQYF. The J gene is TRBJ2-7, the V gene TRBV4-2; D is possibly TRBD1 (5 bases). V lost 4 bases to trimming and J lost 1 base, with 11 bases between them. This CDR3 contains 14 residues. In germline, CDR1 is LGHNA, CDR2 YNFKEQ.

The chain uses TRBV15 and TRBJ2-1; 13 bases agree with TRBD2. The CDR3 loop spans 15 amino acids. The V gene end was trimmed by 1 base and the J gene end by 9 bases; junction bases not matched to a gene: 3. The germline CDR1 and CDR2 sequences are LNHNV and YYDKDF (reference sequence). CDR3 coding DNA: TGTGCCACCAGCAGAGGAGGACTAGCGGGAGTTGAGCAGTTCTTC. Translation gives CATSRGGLAGVEQFF.

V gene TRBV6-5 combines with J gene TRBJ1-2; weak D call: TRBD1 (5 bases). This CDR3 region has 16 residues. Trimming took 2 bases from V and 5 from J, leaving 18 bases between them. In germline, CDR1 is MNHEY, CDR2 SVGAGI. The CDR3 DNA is TGTGCCAGCAGTTACGGTGGAGGGGTTGGGCCTTATGGCTACACCTTC. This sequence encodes CASSYGGGVGPYGYTF.

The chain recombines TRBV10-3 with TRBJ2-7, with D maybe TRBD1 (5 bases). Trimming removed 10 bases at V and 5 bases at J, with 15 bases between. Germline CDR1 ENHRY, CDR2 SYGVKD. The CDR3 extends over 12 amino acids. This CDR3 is CARTQGPHEQYF. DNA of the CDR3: TGTGCCAGGACACAAGGGCCGCACGAGCAGTACTTC.

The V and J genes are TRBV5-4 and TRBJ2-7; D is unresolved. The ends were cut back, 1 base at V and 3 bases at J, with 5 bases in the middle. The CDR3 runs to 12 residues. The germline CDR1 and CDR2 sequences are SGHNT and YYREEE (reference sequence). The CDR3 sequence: CASSLTRYEQYF. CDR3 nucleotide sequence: TGTGCCAGCAGCTTGACCCGCTACGAGCAGTACTTC. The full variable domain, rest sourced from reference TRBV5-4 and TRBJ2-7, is ETGVTQSPTHLIKTRGQQVTLRCSSQSGHNTVSWYQQALGQGPQFIFQYYREEENGRGNFPPRFSGLQFPNYSSELNVNALELDDSALYLCASSLTRYEQYFGPGTRLTVT.

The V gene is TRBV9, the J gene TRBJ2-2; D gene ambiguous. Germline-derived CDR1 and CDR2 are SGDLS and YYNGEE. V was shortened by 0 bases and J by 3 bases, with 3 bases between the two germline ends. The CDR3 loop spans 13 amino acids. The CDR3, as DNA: TGTGCCAGCAGCGTAGCTTACACCGGGGAGCTGTTTTTT. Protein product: CASSVAYTGELFF.

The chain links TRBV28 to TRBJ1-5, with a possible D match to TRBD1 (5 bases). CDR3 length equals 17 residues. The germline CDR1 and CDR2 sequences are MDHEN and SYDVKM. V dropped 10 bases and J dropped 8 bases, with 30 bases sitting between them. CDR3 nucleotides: TGTGCCACCGAACCTTGGGGGGGGGTCAGTGGCAGGGAGCCCCAGCATTTT. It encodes CATEPWGGVSGREPQHF.

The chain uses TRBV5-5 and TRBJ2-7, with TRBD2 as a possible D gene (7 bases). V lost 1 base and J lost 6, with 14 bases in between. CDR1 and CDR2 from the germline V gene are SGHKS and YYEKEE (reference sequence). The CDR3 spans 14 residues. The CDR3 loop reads CASSLMAGATEQYF. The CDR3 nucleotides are TGTGCCAGCAGCTTGATGGCGGGGGCCACCGAGCAGTACTTC.

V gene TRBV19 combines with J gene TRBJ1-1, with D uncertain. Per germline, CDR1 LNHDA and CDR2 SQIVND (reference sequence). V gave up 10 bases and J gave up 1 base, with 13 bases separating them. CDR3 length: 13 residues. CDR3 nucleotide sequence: TGTGCCACCAACTCTGGGCCGAACACTGAAGCTTTCTTT. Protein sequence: CATNSGPNTEAFF.

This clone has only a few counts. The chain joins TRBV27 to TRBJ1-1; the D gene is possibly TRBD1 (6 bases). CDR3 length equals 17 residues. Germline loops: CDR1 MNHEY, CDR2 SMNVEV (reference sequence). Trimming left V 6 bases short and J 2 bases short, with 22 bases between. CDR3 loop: CASRSPNRAVGNTEAFF. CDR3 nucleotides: TGTGCCAGCAGATCCCCCAACAGGGCGGTGGGAAACACTGAAGCTTTCTTT.

CDR3 loop: CSGAETTSEQYF. The CDR3 coding sequence is TGCAGCGGTGCGGAGACTACTAGCGAGCAGTACTTC. J is TRBJ2-7 and V is TRBV29-1; TRBD2 might be the D (5 bases). Trimming left V 7 bases short and J 6 bases short, with 16 bases between. Germline values: CDR1 SQVTM, CDR2 ANQGSEA. The CDR3 consists of 12 residues.

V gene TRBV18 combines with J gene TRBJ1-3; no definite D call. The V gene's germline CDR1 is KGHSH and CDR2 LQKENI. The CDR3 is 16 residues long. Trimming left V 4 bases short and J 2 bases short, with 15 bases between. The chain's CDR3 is CASSLEYPRTGNTIYF. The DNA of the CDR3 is TGTGCCAGCTCACTCGAATACCCCAGGACTGGAAACACCATATATTTT.

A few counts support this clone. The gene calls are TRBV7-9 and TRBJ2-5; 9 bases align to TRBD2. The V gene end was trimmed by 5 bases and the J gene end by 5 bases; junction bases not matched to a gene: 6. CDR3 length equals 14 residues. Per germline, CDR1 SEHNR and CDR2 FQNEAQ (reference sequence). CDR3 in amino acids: CASSVSGSRETQYF. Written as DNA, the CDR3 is TGTGCCAGCAGCGTTAGCGGGAGTCGGGAGACCCAGTACTTC.

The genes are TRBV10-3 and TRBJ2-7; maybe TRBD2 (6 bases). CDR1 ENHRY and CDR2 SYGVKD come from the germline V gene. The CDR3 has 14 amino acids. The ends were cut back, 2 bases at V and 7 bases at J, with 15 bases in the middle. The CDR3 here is CAISEETRPDEQYF. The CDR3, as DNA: TGTGCCATCAGTGAGGAGACTAGACCGGATGAGCAGTACTTC.

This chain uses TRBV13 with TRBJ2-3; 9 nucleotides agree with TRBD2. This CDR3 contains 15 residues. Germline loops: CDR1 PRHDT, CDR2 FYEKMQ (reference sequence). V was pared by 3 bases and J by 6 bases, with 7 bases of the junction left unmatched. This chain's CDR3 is CASSFAGGPGDTQYF. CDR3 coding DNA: TGTGCCAGCAGCTTCGCGGGAGGGCCCGGGGATACGCAGTATTTT.

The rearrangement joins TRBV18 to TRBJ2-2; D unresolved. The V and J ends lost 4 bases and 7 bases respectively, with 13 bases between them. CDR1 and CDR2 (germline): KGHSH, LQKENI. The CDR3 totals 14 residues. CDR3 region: CASSLSQRNGELFF. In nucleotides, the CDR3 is TGTGCCAGCTCACTATCACAAAGGAACGGGGAGCTGTTTTTT. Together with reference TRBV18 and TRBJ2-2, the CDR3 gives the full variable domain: NAGVMQNPRHLVRRRGQEARLRCSPMKGHSHVYWYRQLPEEGLKFMVYLQKENIIDESGMPKERFSAEFPKEGPSILRIQQVVRGDSAAYFCASSLSQRNGELFFGEGSRLTVL.

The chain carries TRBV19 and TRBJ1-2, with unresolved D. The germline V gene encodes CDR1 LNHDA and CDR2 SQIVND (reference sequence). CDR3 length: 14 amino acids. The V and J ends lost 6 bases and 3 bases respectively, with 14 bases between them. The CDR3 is CASRANPSYYGYTF. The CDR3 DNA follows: TGTGCCAGTAGGGCCAACCCGTCCTACTATGGCTACACCTTC.

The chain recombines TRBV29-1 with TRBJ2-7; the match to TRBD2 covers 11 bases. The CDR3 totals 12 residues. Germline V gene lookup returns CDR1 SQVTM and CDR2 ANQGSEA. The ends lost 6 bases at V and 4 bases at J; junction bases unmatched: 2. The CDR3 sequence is CSVRLAGYEQYF. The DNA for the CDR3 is TGCAGCGTGAGACTAGCGGGATACGAGCAGTACTTC.

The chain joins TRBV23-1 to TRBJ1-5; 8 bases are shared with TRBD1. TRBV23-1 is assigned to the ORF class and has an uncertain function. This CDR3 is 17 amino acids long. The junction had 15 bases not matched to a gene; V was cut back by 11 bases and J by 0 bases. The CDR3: CALKGGQVFYSNQPQHF. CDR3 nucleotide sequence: TGCGCCCTTAAGGGGGGACAGGTATTTTATAGCAATCAGCCCCAGCATTTT.

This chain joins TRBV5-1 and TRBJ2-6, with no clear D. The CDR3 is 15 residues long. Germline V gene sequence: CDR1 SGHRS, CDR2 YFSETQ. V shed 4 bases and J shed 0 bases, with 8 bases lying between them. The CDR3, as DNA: TGCGCCAGCAGCCCTGGGAACTCTGGGGCCAACGTCCTGACTTTC. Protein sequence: CASSPGNSGANVLTF.

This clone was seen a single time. The CDR3 reads CSARGANVLTF. The DNA of the CDR3 is TGCAGTGCCCGAGGGGCCAACGTCCTGACTTTC. V gene TRBV20-1 combines with J gene TRBJ2-6; the D is unclear. Germline V gives CDR1 DFQATT, CDR2 SNEGSKA (reference sequence). The CDR3 loop spans 11 amino acids. Trimming shortened V by 6 bases and J by 4 bases, and 4 bases separated the two germline ends.

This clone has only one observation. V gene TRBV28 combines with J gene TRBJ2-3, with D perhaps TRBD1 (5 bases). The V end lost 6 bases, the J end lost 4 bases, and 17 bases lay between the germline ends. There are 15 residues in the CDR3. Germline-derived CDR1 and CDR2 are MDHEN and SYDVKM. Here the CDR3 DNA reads TGTGCCAGCAGCCTGACAGACACGTCGGCAGATACGCAGTATTTT. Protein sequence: CASSLTDTSADTQYF.